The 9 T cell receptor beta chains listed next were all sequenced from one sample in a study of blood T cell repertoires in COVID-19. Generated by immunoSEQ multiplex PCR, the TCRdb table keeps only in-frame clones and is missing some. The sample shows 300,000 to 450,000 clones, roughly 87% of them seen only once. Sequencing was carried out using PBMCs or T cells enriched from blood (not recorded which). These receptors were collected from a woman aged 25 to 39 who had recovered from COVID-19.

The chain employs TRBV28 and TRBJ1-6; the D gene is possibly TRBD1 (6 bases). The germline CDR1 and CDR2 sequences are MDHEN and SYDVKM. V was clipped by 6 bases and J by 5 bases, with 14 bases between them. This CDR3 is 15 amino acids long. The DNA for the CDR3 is TGTGCCAGCAGCCCCCGGGGGGCCCATAATTCACCCCTCCACTTT. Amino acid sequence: CASSPRGAHNSPLHF.

The CDR3 nucleotides read TGTGCCAGGACGGAGCGGTCCTACAATGAGCAGTTCTTC. Encoded protein: CARTERSYNEQFF. The V and J genes are TRBV2 and TRBJ2-1; D is possibly TRBD2 (5 bases). Germline V CDR1 and CDR2: SNHLY, FYNNEI. The CDR3 extends over 13 amino acids. V lost 9 bases and J lost 1, with 10 bases in between.

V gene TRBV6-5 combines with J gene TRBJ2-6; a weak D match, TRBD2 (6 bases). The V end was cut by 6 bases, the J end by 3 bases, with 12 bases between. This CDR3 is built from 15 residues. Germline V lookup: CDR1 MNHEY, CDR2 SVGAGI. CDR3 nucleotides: TGTGCCAGCAGAAGGTCGGGGGTTGGGGCCAACGTCCTGACTTTC. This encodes CASRRSGVGANVLTF.

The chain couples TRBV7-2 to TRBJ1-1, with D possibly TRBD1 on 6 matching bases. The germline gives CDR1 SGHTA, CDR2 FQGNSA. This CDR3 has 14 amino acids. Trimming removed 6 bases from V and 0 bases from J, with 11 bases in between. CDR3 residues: CASSYTGLNTEAFF. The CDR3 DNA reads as TGTGCCAGCAGTTACACAGGGTTGAACACTGAAGCTTTCTTT.

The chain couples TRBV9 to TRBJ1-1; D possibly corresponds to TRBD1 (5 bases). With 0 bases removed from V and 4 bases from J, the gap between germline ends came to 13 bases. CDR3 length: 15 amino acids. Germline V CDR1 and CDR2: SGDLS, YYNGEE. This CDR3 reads CASSVVGMQGTEAFF. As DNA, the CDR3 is TGTGCCAGCAGCGTAGTTGGGATGCAGGGCACTGAAGCTTTCTTT.

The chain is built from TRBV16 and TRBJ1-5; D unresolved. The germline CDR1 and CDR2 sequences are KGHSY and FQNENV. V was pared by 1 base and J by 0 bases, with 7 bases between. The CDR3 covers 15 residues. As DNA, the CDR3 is TGTGCCAGCAGCCAATTTACAGATAGCAATCAGCCCCAGCATTTT. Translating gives CASSQFTDSNQPQHF.

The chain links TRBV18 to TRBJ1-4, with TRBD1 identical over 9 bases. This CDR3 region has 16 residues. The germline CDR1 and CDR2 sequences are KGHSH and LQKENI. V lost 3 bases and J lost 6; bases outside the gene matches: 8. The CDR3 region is CASSPGTGIQDEKLFF. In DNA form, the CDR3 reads TGTGCCAGCTCACCCGGGACAGGGATCCAGGATGAAAAACTGTTTTTT.

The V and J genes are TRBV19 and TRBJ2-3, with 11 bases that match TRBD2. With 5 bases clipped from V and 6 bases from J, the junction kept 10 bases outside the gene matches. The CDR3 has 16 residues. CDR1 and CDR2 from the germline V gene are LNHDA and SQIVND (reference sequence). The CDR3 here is CASSLLAGAMQDTQYF. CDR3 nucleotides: TGTGCCAGTAGTTTACTAGCGGGGGCCATGCAGGATACGCAGTATTTT. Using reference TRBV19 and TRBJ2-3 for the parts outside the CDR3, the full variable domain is DGGITQSPKYLFRKEGQNVTLSCEQNLNHDAMYWYRQDPGQGLRLIYYSQIVNDFQKGDIAEGYSVSREKKESFPLTVTSAQKNPTAFYLCASSLLAGAMQDTQYFGPGTRLTVL.

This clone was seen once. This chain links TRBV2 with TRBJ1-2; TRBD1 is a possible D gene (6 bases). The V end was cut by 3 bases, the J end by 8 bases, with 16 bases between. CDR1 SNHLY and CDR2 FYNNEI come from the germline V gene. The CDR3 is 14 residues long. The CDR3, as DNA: TGTGCCAGCAGTGACCTCAGGGGATCGGAAGGCTACACCTTC. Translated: CASSDLRGSEGYTF.